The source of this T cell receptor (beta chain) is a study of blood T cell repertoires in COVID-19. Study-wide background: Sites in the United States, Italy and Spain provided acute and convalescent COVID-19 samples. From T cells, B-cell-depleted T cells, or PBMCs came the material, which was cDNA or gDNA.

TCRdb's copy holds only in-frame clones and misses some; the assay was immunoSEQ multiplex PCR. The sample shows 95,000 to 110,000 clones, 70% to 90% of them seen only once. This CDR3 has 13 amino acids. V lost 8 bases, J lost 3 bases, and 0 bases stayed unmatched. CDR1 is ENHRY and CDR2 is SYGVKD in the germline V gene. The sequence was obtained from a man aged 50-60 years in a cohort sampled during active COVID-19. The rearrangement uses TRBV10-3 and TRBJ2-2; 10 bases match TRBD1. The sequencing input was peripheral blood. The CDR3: CAIGTGDTGELFF. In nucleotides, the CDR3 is TGTGCCATCGGGACAGGGGACACCGGGGAGCTGTTTTTT.